This T cell receptor beta chain was sequenced for a study of blood T cell repertoires in COVID-19. Sequencing used immunoSEQ multiplex PCR; TCRdb keeps in-frame clones, though not all of them. The sample lists more than 300,000 clones, 86% occurring once. The CDR3 is 12 amino acids. The V and J ends lost 7 bases and 4 bases respectively, with 8 bases between them. Germline V gene data show CDR1 as MDHEN and CDR2 as SYDVKM. The material sequenced was peripheral blood. This sequence was found in a woman between 45 and 60 years old with acute or convalescent COVID-19. This rearrangement joins TRBV28 to TRBJ1-5, with a tentative D call TRBD1 (6 bases). The CDR3 DNA reads TGTGCCAGCAACACAGGGAATCAGCCCCAGCATTTT. This gives the protein CASNTGNQPQHF.